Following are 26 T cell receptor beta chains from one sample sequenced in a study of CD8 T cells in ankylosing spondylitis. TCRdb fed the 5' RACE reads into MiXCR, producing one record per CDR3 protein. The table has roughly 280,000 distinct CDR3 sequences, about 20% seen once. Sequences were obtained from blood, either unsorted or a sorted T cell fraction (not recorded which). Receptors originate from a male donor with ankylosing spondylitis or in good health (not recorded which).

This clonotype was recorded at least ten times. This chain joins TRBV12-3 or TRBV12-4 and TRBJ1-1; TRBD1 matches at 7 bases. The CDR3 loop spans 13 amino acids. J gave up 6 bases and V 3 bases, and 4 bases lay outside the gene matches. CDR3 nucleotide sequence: TGTGCCAGCAGTTTCATACAGGGGCCTGAAGCTTTCTTT. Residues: CASSFIQGPEAFF.

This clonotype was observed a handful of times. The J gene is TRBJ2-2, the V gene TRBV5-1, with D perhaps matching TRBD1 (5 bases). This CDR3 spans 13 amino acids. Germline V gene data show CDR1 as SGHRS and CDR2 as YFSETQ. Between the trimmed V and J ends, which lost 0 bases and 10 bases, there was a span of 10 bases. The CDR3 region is CASSLDQGPELFF. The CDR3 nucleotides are TGCGCCAGCAGCTTGGATCAGGGTCCGGAGCTGTTTTTT. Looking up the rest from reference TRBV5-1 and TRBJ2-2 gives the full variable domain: KAGVTQTPRYLIKTRGQQVTLSCSPISGHRSVSWYQQTPGQGLQFLFEYFSETQRNKGNFPGRFSGRQFSNSRSEMNVSTLELGDSALYLCASSLDQGPELFFGEGSRLTVL.

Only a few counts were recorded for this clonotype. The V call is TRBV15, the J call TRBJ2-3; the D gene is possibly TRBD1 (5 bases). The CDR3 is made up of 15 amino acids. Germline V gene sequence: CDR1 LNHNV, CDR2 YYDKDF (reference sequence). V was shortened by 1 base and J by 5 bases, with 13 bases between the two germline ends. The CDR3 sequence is CATSRVLREGDTQYF. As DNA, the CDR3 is TGTGCCACCAGCAGAGTACTCAGGGAAGGAGATACGCAGTATTTT.

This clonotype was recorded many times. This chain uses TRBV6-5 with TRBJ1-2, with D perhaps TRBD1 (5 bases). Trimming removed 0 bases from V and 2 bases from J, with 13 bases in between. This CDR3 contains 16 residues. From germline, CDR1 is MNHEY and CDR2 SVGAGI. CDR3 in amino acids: CASSYSSGRANYGYTF. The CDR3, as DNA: TGTGCCAGCAGTTACTCGAGCGGCAGGGCGAACTATGGCTACACCTTC.

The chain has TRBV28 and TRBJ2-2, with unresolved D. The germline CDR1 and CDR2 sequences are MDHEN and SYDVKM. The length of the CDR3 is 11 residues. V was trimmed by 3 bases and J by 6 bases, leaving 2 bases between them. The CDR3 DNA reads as TGTGCCAGCAGTTTTGCCGGGGAGCTGTTTTTT. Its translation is CASSFAGELFF.

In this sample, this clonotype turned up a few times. In DNA form, the CDR3 reads TGCAGTGCTAGCCGCGGACAGGGAGGGTTGTTTTTT. This codes for CSASRGQGGLFF. This sequence joins TRBV20-1 and TRBJ2-2, with TRBD1 as a possible D gene (8 bases). Looked up from germline, CDR1 is DFQATT and CDR2 is SNEGSKA (reference sequence). V lost 3 bases and J 15 bases, leaving 17 bases between the germline ends. The CDR3 loop spans 12 amino acids.

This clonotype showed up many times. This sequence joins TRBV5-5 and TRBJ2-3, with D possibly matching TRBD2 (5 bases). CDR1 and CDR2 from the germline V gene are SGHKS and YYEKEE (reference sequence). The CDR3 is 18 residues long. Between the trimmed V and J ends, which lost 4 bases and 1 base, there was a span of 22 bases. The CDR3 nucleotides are TGTGCCAGCAGCAATCGAGGGCTAGCTGATACTCGCACAGATACGCAGTATTTT. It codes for CASSNRGLADTRTDTQYF. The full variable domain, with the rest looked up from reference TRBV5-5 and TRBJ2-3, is DAGVTQSPTHLIKTRGQQVTLRCSPISGHKSVSWYQQVLGQGPQFIFQYYEKEERGRGNFPDRFSARQFPNYSSELNVNALLLGDSALYLCASSNRGLADTRTDTQYFGPGTRLTVL.

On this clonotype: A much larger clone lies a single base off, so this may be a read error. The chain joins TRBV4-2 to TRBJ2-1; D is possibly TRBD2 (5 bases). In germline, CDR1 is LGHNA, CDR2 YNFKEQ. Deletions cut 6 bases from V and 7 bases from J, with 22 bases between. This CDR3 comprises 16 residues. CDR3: CASRQYSGMSNNEQFF. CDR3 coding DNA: TGTGCCAGCAGGCAATACTCGGGAATGAGTAATAATGAGCAGTTCTTC.

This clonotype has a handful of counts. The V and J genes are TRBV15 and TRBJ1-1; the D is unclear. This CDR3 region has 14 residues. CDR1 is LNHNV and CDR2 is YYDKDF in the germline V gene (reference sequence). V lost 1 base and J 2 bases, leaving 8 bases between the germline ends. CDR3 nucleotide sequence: TGTGCCACCAGCAGAGTGCAGGAAAACACTGAAGCTTTCTTT. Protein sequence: CATSRVQENTEAFF.

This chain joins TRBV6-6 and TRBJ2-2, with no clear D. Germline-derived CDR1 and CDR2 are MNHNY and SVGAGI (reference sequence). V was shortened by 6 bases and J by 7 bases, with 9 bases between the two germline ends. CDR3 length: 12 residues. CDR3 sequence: CASSTTRGELFF. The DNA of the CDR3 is TGTGCCAGCAGCACCACCCGCGGGGAGCTGTTTTTT.

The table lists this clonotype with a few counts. Here the CDR3 DNA reads TGTGCCAGCAGACCAGGGACTTTGGCCCAGCCCCAGCATTTT. Protein: CASRPGTLAQPQHF. The gene calls are TRBV28 and TRBJ1-5; TRBD1 is a possible D gene (5 bases). V shed 6 bases and J shed 7 bases, with 16 bases lying between them. The germline CDR1 and CDR2 sequences are MDHEN and SYDVKM. This CDR3 has 14 residues.

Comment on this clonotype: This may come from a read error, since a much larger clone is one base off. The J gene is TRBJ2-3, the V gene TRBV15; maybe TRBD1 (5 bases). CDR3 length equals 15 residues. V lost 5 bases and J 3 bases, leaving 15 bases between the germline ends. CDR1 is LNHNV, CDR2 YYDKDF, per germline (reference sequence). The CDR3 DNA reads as TGTGCCACCAGCCTCGGACACGGTTTGACAGATACGCAGTATTTT. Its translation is CATSLGHGLTDTQYF.

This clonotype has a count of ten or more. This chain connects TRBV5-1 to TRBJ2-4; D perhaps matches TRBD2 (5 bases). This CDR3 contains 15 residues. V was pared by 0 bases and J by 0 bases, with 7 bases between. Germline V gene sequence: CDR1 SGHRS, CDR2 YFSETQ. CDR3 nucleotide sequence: TGCGCCAGCAGCTTGGAGGAGGCAGCCAAAAACATTCAGTACTTC. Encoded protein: CASSLEEAAKNIQYF.

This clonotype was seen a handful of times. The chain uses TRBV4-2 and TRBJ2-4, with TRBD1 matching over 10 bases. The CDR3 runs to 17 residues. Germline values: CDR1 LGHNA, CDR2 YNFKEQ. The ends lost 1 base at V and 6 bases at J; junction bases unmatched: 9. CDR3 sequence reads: CASSQGAGTGEGNIQYF. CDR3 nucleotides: TGTGCCAGCAGCCAAGGCGCCGGGACAGGGGAGGGAAACATTCAGTACTTC.

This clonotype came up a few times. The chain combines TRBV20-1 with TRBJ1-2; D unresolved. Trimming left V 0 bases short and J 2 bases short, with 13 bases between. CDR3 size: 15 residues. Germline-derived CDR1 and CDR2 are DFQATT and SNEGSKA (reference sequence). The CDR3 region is CSARDPATVNYGYTF. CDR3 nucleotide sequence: TGCAGTGCTAGAGATCCCGCGACCGTCAACTATGGCTACACCTTC.

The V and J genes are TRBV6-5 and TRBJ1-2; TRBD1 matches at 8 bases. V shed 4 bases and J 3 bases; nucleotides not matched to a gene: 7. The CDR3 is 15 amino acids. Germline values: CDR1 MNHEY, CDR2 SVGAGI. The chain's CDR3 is CASSSPQTGDYGYTF. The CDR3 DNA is TGTGCCAGCAGTTCCCCACAGACAGGGGACTATGGCTACACCTTC.

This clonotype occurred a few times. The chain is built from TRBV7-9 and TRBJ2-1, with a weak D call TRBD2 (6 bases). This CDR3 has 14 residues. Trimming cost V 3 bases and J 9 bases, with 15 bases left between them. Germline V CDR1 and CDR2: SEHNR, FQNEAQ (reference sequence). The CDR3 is CASSFRGNTGEQFF. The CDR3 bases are TGTGCCAGCAGCTTTCGCGGGAATACTGGTGAGCAGTTCTTC.

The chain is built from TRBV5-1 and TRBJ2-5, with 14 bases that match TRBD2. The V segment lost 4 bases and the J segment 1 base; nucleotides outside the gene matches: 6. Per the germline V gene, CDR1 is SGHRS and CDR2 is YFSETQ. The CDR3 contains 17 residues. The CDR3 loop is CASSGGLAGVFQETQYF. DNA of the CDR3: TGCGCCAGCAGCGGGGGACTAGCGGGGGTCTTCCAAGAGACCCAGTACTTC.

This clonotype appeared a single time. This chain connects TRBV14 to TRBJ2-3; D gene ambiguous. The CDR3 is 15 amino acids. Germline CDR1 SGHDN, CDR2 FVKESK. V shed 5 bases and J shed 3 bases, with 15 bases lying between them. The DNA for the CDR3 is TGTGCCAGCAGCAAAAATCGGTTTCGTACAGATACGCAGTATTTT. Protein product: CASSKNRFRTDTQYF.

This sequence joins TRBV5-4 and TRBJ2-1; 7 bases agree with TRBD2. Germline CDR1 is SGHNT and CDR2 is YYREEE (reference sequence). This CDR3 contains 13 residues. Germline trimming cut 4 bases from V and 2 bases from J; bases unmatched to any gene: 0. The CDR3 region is CASSGRAYNEQFF. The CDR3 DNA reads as TGTGCCAGCAGCGGGAGGGCCTACAATGAGCAGTTCTTC.

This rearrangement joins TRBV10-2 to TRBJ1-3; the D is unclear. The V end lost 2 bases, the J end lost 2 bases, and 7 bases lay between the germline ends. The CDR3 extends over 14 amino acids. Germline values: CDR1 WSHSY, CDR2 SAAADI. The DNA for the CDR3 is TGCGCCAGCAGTGAGGTGTATCCTGGAAACACCATATATTTT. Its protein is CASSEVYPGNTIYF.

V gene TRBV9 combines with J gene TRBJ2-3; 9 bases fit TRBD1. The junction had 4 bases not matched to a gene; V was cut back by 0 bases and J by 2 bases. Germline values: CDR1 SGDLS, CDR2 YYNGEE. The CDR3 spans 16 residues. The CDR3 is CASSVGGTGLTDTQYF. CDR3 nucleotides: TGTGCCAGCAGCGTAGGGGGGACAGGGCTCACAGATACGCAGTATTTT.

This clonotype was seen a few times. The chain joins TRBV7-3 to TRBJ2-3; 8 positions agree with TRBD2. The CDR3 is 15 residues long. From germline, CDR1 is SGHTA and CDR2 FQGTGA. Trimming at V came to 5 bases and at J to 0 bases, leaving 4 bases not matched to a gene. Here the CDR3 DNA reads TGTGCCAGCAGCGTTAGCGGGGCTAGCACAGATACGCAGTATTTT. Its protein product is CASSVSGASTDTQYF.

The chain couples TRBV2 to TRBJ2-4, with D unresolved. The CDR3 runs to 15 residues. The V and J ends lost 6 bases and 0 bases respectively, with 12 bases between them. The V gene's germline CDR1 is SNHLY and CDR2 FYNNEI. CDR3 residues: CASRVSTIAKNIQYF. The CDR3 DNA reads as TGTGCCAGCAGAGTGAGCACCATAGCCAAAAACATTCAGTACTTC.

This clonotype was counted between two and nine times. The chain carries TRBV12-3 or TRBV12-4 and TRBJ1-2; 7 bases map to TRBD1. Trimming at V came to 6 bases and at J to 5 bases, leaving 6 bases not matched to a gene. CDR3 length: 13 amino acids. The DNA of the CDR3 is TGTGCCAGCAGCCGGGGACAGCTTTATGGCTACACCTTC. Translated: CASSRGQLYGYTF.

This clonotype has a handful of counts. The CDR3 spells CSARSGQGASYEQYV. The DNA for the CDR3 is TGCAGTGCTAGATCCGGGCAGGGGGCTTCCTACGAGCAGTACGTC. The chain carries TRBV20-1 and TRBJ2-7, with 8 bases aligning to TRBD1. From germline, CDR1 is DFQATT and CDR2 SNEGSKA (reference sequence). Trimming cost V 2 bases and J 1 base; bases outside gene matches: 7. The CDR3 is 15 residues long.